Shown below are 20 T cell receptor beta chains from a single sample sequenced in a study of cytomegalovirus exposure and HLA in healthy donors. The method was immunoSEQ multiplex PCR; TCRdb's version includes in-frame clones alone and lacks a portion of them. The data show roughly 77,000 clones, roughly 96% seen once. The sample was PBMCs. All receptors come from a woman aged 18-35 years in good health and CMV-seronegative.

This chain links TRBV5-1 with TRBJ1-5; unclear D gene. From germline, CDR1 is SGHRS and CDR2 YFSETQ. V was clipped by 4 bases and J by 0 bases, with 11 bases between them. CDR3 length: 15 residues. The chain's CDR3 is CASSLGEVSNQPQHF. CDR3 DNA sequence: TGCGCCAGCAGCCTCGGGGAGGTTAGCAATCAGCCCCAGCATTTT.

The chain employs TRBV5-1 and TRBJ1-2, with D perhaps TRBD1 (6 bases). V dropped 2 bases and J dropped 8 bases, with 16 bases sitting between them. The CDR3 runs to 14 residues. Germline assignment: CDR1 SGHRS and CDR2 YFSETQ. CDR3 protein: CASSFGGGAEGYTF. CDR3 DNA sequence: TGCGCCAGCAGCTTCGGGGGGGGCGCGGAAGGCTACACCTTC.

The chain carries TRBV15 and TRBJ2-1; tentatively, D is TRBD1 (5 bases). V shed 0 bases and J shed 9 bases, with 12 bases lying between them. Germline loops: CDR1 LNHNV, CDR2 YYDKDF (reference sequence). This CDR3 region has 14 residues. CDR3 amino acids: CATSRDLGAFEQFF. CDR3 DNA sequence: TGTGCCACCAGCAGAGATTTAGGGGCGTTTGAGCAGTTCTTC. Full variable domain (remainder filled in from reference TRBV15 and TRBJ2-1): DAMVIQNPRYQVTQFGKPVTLSCSQTLNHNVMYWYQQKSSQAPKLLFHYYDKDFNNEADTPDNFQSRRPNTSFCFLDIRSPGLGDTAMYLCATSRDLGAFEQFFGPGTRLTVL.

This clone came up once. CDR3 bases: TGTGCCAGCAGCTTAGGGAGAGGGTCGGGCACCGGGGAGCTGTTTTTT. It codes for CASSLGRGSGTGELFF. The chain couples TRBV11-2 to TRBJ2-2; D is possibly TRBD2 (5 bases). The CDR3 is made up of 16 amino acids. The germline V gene has CDR1 SGHAT and CDR2 FQNNGV. The V gene lost 1 base and the J gene lost 4 bases, with 13 bases spanning the gap.

V gene TRBV6-6 combines with J gene TRBJ1-5; no clear D gene. V shed 2 bases and J shed 6 bases, with 8 bases lying between them. The germline gives CDR1 MNHNY, CDR2 SVGAGI (reference sequence). The length of the CDR3 is 13 residues. The CDR3 sequence is CASSYRDSQPQHF. DNA for the CDR3: TGTGCCAGCAGTTACCGGGATAGTCAGCCCCAGCATTTT.

This chain connects TRBV5-1 to TRBJ1-4; 7 bases map to TRBD1. Germline CDR1 is SGHRS and CDR2 is YFSETQ. V was clipped by 4 bases and J by 8 bases; unmatched bases: 8. The CDR3 runs 14 residues. CDR3 coding DNA: TGCGCCAGCAGCCCACAGGGGATAGGCGAAAAACTGTTTTTT. This translates into CASSPQGIGEKLFF.

The sample holds one count of this clone. The rearrangement joins TRBV30 to TRBJ2-1, with D hard to call. The CDR3 totals 11 residues. CDR1 is GTSNPN and CDR2 is SVGIG in the germline V gene (reference sequence). V gave up 2 bases and J gave up 12 bases, with 11 bases separating them. The CDR3 coding sequence is TGTGCCTGGAGTCGCGGAACGGGGCAGTTCTTC. Encoded protein: CAWSRGTGQFF.

The chain couples TRBV5-6 to TRBJ1-3; D gene uncertain. The germline gives CDR1 SGHDT, CDR2 YYEEEE. This CDR3 is 14 amino acids long. Trimming took off 3 bases at V and 4 bases at J, with 11 bases between the two ends. The CDR3 reads CASSSTEEGNTIYF. CDR3 bases: TGTGCCAGCAGCTCAACAGAAGAAGGAAACACCATATATTTT.

The chain uses TRBV2 and TRBJ2-2; D is perhaps TRBD1 (5 bases). CDR3 length: 12 amino acids. V dropped 6 bases and J dropped 7 bases, with 9 bases sitting between them. Looked up from germline, CDR1 is SNHLY and CDR2 is FYNNEI. The CDR3, as DNA: TGTGCCAGCAGGGGGCACCTCGGGGAGCTGTTTTTT. This translates into CASRGHLGELFF.

The chain combines TRBV5-1 with TRBJ2-1; 8 bases fit TRBD1. The trim removed 4 bases at V and 7 bases at J, leaving 10 bases unmatched. Germline values: CDR1 SGHRS, CDR2 YFSETQ. The CDR3 loop spans 15 amino acids. CDR3 DNA sequence: TGCGCCAGCAGCAGGACAGGGCCTCGTGGGAATGAGCAGTTCTTC. It yields the protein CASSRTGPRGNEQFF.

The chain combines TRBV6-6 with TRBJ1-1; D is perhaps TRBD1 (6 bases). The germline gives CDR1 MNHNY, CDR2 SVGAGI (reference sequence). The V end lost 5 bases, the J end lost 2 bases, and 15 bases lay between the germline ends. The CDR3 has 15 residues. The CDR3 nucleotides read TGTGCCAGCAGTAACCCCGGGACATCTAACACTGAAGCTTTCTTT. It is translated as CASSNPGTSNTEAFF.

The J gene is TRBJ1-3, the V gene TRBV6-6; 8 positions match TRBD1. V was pared by 5 bases and J by 0 bases, with 3 bases of the junction left unmatched. Looked up from germline, CDR1 is MNHNY and CDR2 is SVGAGI (reference sequence). The CDR3 covers 15 residues. CDR3 in amino acids: CASSKGQGSGNTIYF. The CDR3 region has the DNA TGTGCCAGCAGTAAAGGACAGGGCTCTGGAAACACCATATATTTT.

The chain uses TRBV6-6 and TRBJ2-4; D unclear. The CDR3 totals 15 residues. The V end lost 8 bases, the J end lost 0 bases, and 14 bases lay between the germline ends. The germline CDR1 and CDR2 sequences are MNHNY and SVGAGI (reference sequence). CDR3 amino acids: CASLPGLSAKNIQYF. The CDR3 bases are TGTGCCAGCTTACCCGGTCTCTCAGCCAAAAACATTCAGTACTTC.

The chain links TRBV6-5 to TRBJ1-3, with D perhaps matching TRBD1 (6 bases). The V gene lost 6 bases and the J gene lost 5 bases, with 11 bases spanning the gap. Per the germline V gene, CDR1 is MNHEY and CDR2 is SVGAGI. CDR3 length equals 13 residues. The CDR3 protein is CASSQGRRNTIYF. The CDR3 DNA is TGTGCCAGCAGCCAGGGGCGCCGAAACACCATATATTTT.

The CDR3 here is CASSRTRDQPQHF. The CDR3 DNA follows: TGTGCCAGCAGCCGAACGAGGGATCAGCCCCAGCATTTT. The V gene is TRBV27, the J gene TRBJ1-5, with D uncertain. The germline V and J ends were trimmed by 6 bases and 5 bases, with 11 bases remaining between them. CDR3 length equals 13 residues. Germline-derived CDR1 and CDR2 are MNHEY and SMNVEV (reference sequence).

V is TRBV7-6 and J is TRBJ2-2, with a weak D call TRBD1 (6 bases). CDR3 size: 15 residues. Germline V gene data show CDR1 as SGHVS and CDR2 as FNYEAQ. Trimming shortened V by 3 bases and J by 6 bases, and 14 bases separated the two germline ends. CDR3 DNA sequence: TGTGCCAGCAGCTTGGCAGGGGAGTTGGCCGGGGAGCTGTTTTTT. It is translated as CASSLAGELAGELFF.

J is TRBJ2-5 and V is TRBV4-1; the match to TRBD2 covers 9 bases. Per the germline V gene, CDR1 is MGHRA and CDR2 is YSYEKL. This CDR3 has 20 amino acids. V shed 3 bases and J 1 base; nucleotides not matched to a gene: 18. The CDR3 spells CASSHPWGPHGTSSQETQYF. The CDR3 DNA is TGCGCCAGCAGCCATCCCTGGGGTCCCCACGGGACTAGCAGCCAAGAGACCCAGTACTTC.

This clone has just a few counts. This chain connects TRBV29-1 to TRBJ1-1; 9 bases agree with TRBD1. Germline V gene data show CDR1 as SQVTM and CDR2 as ANQGSEA. V lost 6 bases, J lost 4 bases, and 3 bases stayed unmatched. This CDR3 has 12 amino acids. CDR3 in DNA: TGCAGCGTGGGGACAGGGAGCACTGAAGCTTTCTTT. As protein: CSVGTGSTEAFF.

Here the CDR3 DNA reads TGTGCCATCAGTGTTGAGGTGAACACTGAAGCTTTCTTT. Protein: CAISVEVNTEAFF. The rearrangement joins TRBV10-3 to TRBJ1-1; D call uncertain. The CDR3 sequence is 13 residues long. Trimming removed 4 bases from V and 0 bases from J, with 6 bases in between. Germline V CDR1 and CDR2: ENHRY, SYGVKD.

The chain links TRBV2 to TRBJ1-2; 9 positions agree with TRBD1. J was trimmed by 8 bases and V by 5 bases; bases with no gene match: 15. Germline V CDR1 and CDR2: SNHLY, FYNNEI. There are 16 residues in the CDR3. For the CDR3, the DNA is TGTGCCAGCAGTCCATCAAACCCGGGACAGGGTTACGGCTACACCTTC. As protein: CASSPSNPGQGYGYTF. The variable domain in full, completed from reference TRBV2 and TRBJ1-2, reads EPEVTQTPSHQVTQMGQEVILRCVPISNHLYFYWYRQILGQKVEFLVSFYNNEISEKSEIFDDQFSVERPDGSNFTLKIRSTKLEDSAMYFCASSPSNPGQGYGYTFGSGTRLTVV.